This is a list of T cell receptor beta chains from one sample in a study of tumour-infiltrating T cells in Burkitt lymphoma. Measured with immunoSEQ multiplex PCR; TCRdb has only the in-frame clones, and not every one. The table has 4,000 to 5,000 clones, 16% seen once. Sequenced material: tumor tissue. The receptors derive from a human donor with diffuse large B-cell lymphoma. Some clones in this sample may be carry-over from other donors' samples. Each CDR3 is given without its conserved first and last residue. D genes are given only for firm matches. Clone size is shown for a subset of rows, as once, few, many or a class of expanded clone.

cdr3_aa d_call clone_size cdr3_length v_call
ASTPDTLNTEAF - large 12 TRBV19
ASSWRGAFQY - - 10 TRBV6-6
ASSSWASGNNEQF TRBD2 few 13 TRBV7-9
ASSFNPRYEQY - - 11 TRBV27
ASSIRGKGILISGANVLT - - 18 TRBV19
ASGSAGNEQF - - 10 TRBV12-5
SAAGAHEQY TRBD2 - 9 TRBV20-1
SVVTRGLNTEAF - - 12 TRBV29-1
ASSPDRHGYT - few 10 TRBV5-1
ASSRQGIVYNEQF TRBD1 few 13 TRBV7-9
ASSVVRVQDTEAF - - 13 TRBV6-1
ASSSQDRGNEQY TRBD1 few 12 TRBV7-2
ASSLATAEAF - - 10 TRBV7-2
ASSPGTEAF - few 9 TRBV6-5
ASSENRFGKDGYT - - 13 TRBV19
ASSRGQGRTEAF TRBD1 few 12 TRBV6-5
ASSLVERLLSYEQY - few 14 TRBV7-8
ASSLLGTGHLAEQY TRBD1 - 14 TRBV6-5
AISAGQGADGYT TRBD1 few 12 TRBV10-3
ASSLGQGLMNTEAF TRBD1 once 14 TRBV18
ASSWRGQKNTGELF - - 14 TRBV5-1
ASSLGLYGYT - - 10 TRBV7-2
ASSLETGEYTEAF TRBD1 few 13 TRBV7-9
ASSLTTGWVVNTEAF - few 15 TRBV28
ASSFWGFHEQY - - 11 TRBV7-9
ASSQGRRDQPQH - few 12 TRBV14
ASSHLSVGRNTIY - - 13 TRBV4-1
ASSPQGLVGYNEQF - medium-sized 14 TRBV4-1
ASSQDQVIYNEQF - - 13 TRBV4-2
ASSGGDAKNIQY - - 12 TRBV9
ASKDGTSGGRKTYEQY TRBD2 - 16 TRBV28
ASSARTGSSGNTIY TRBD1 - 14 TRBV5-1
ASSLGNSGELF - few 11 TRBV7-3
ASSLDGADTQY - - 11 TRBV7-2
ASSFRLAGGPAETQY TRBD2 - 15 TRBV11-3
ASSTYPRGQGNGYT TRBD1 few 14 TRBV11-2
ASSLEDGQETQY - medium-sized 12 TRBV11-2
ASSLGRLDGYT - - 11 TRBV23-1
ASTLRGMDYNEQF TRBD1 - 13 TRBV25-1
ASSDRENEQF - - 10 TRBV6-4
ASSRPSVSYEQY - - 12 TRBV6-6
ASSYQRSRGGNEQF - - 14 TRBV28
ASSQFNTFYGYT - - 12 TRBV14
ASDGLYTDTQY - - 11 TRBV6-1
ASSLDGRENYGYT - few 13 TRBV11-2
ASSLDRGYNSPLH TRBD1 large 13 TRBV13
ASSPTSGEQF TRBD2 medium-sized 10 TRBV6-5
ASSLGGFDQPQH - few 12 TRBV27
ASSPPGGDRITKETQY - - 16 TRBV19
ASSGPGGRTGELF TRBD1 - 13 TRBV2
ASSSPKHELQETQY - few 14 TRBV28
AISTSYDQPQH - - 11 TRBV10-3
ASSLARAGGDEQF TRBD2 few 13 TRBV5-4
ASKVSSGNTIY - - 11 TRBV6-1
ASSLDPLGQGAQY TRBD1 once 13 TRBV11-3
ASSFGTVGEQY TRBD1 few 11 TRBV5-5
ASTFGVGRKLF - - 11 TRBV7-8
SVAGGLEGYT TRBD1 few 10 TRBV29-1
ASSLEVRGNTGELF - - 14 TRBV5-1